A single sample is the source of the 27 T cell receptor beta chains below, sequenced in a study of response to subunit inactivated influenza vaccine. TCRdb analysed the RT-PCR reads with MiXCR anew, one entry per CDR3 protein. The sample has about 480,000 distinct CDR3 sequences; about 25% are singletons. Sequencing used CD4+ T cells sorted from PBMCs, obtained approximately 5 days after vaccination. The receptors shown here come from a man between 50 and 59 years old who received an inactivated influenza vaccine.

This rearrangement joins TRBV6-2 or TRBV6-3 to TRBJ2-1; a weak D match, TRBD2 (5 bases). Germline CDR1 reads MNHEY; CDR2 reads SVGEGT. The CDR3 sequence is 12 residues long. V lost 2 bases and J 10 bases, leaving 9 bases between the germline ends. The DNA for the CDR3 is TGTGCCAGCAGTTACGGGTCGGGGGAGCAGTTCTTC. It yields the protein CASSYGSGEQFF.

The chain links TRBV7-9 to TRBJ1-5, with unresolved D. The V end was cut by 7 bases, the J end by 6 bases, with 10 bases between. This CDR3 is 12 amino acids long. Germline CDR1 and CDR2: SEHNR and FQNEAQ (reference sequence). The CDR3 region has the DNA TGTGCCAGCATCGTAGAGTTTCAGCCCCAGCATTTT. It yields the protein CASIVEFQPQHF.

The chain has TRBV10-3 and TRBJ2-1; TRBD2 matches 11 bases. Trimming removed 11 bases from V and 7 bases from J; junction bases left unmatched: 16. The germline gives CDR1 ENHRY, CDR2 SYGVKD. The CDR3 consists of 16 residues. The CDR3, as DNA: TGTGCCTCCCACCCGATGGGTAGCGGGAGGGGTAATGAGCAGTTCTTC. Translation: CASHPMGSGRGNEQFF.

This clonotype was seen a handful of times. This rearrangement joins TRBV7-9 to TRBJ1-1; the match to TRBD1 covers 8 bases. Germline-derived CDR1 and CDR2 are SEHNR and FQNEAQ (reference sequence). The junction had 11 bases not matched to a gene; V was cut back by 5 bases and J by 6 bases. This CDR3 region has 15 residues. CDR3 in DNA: TGTGCCAGCAGCCCACGGGACAGGCAGTTTCCTGAAGCTTTCTTT. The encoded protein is CASSPRDRQFPEAFF.

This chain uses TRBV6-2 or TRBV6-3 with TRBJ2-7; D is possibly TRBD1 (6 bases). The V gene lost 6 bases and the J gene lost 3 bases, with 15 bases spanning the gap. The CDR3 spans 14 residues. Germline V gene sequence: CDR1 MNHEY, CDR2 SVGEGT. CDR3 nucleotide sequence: TGTGCCAGCAGAGACCGGGACATTGACTACGAGCAGTACTTC. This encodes CASRDRDIDYEQYF.

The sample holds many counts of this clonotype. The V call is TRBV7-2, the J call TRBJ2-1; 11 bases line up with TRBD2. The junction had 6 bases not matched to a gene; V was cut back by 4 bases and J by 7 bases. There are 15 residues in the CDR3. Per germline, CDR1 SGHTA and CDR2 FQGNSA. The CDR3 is CASSSLAGGSNEQFF. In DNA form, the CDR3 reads TGTGCCAGCAGCTCCTTAGCGGGAGGGTCAAATGAGCAGTTCTTC.

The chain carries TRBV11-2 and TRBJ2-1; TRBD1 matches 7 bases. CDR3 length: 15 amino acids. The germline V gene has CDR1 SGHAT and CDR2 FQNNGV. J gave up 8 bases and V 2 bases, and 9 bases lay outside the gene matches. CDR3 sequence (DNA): TGTGCCAGCAGCTTAAGAGAGAGACAGGGCGATGAGCAGTTCTTC. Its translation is CASSLRERQGDEQFF.

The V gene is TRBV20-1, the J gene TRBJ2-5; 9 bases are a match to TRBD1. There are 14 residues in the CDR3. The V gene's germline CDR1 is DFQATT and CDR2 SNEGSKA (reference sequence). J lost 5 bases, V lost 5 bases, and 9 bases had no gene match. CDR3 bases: TGCAGTGCTGGTAACAGGGGGCGCGGGGAGACCCAGTACTTC. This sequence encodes CSAGNRGRGETQYF.

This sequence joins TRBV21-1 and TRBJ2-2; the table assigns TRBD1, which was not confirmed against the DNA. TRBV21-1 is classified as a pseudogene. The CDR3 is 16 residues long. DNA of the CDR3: TGTGCCAGTCCGCAACCGGGACAGACGAACACCGGGGAGCTGTTTTTT. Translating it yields CASPQPGQTNTGELFF.

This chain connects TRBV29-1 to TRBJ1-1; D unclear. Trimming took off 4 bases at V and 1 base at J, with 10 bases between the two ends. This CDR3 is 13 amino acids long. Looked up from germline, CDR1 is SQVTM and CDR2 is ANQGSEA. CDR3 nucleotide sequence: TGCAGCGTTGGGGCTACAAGGAACACTGAAGCTTTCTTT. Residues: CSVGATRNTEAFF. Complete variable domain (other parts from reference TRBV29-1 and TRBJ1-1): SAVISQKPSRDICQRGTSLTIQCQVDSQVTMMFWYRQQPGQSLTLIATANQGSEATYESGFVIDKFPISRPNLTFSTLTVSNMSPEDSSIYLCSVGATRNTEAFFGQGTRLTVV.

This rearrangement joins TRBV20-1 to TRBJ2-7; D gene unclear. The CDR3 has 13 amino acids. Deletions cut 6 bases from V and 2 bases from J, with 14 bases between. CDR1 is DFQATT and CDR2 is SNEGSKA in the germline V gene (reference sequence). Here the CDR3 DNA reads TGCAGTGCCCCCTTCTCCCCTACCTACGAGCAGTACTTC. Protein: CSAPFSPTYEQYF.

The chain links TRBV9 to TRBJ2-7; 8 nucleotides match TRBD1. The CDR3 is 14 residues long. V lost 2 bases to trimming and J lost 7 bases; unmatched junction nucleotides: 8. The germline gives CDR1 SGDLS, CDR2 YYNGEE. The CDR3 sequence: CASSVLGQGEEQYF. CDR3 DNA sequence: TGTGCCAGCAGCGTGCTCGGACAGGGTGAAGAGCAGTACTTC.

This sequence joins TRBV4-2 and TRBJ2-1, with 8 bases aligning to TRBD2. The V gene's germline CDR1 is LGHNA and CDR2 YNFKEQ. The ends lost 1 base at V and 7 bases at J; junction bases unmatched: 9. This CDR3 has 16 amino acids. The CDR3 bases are TGTGCCAGCAGCCAAGGAGTCGGGGGGGTAATAAATGAGCAGTTCTTC. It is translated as CASSQGVGGVINEQFF.

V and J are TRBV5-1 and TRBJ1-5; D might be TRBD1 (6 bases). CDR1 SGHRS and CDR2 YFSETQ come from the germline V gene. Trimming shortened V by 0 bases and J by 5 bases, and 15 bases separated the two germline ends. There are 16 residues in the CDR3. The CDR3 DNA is TGCGCCAGCAGCTTGGATGCCAGGGGTTCTGATCAGCCCCAGCATTTT. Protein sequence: CASSLDARGSDQPQHF.

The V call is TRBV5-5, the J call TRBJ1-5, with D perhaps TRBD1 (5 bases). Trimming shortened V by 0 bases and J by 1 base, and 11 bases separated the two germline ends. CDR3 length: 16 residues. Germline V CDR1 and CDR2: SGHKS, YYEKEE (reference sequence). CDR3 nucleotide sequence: TGTGCCAGCAGCTTGGATCCGGGGGTAAGCAATCAGCCCCAGCATTTT. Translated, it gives CASSLDPGVSNQPQHF. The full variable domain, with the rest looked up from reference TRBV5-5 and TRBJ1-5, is DAGVTQSPTHLIKTRGQQVTLRCSPISGHKSVSWYQQVLGQGPQFIFQYYEKEERGRGNFPDRFSARQFPNYSSELNVNALLLGDSALYLCASSLDPGVSNQPQHFGDGTRLSIL.

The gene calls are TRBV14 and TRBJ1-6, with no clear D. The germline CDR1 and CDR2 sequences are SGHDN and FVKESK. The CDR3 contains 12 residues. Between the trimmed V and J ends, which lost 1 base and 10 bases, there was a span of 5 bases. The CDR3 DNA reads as TGTGCCAGCAGCCAAGTTCGCTCACCCCTCCACTTT. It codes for CASSQVRSPLHF.

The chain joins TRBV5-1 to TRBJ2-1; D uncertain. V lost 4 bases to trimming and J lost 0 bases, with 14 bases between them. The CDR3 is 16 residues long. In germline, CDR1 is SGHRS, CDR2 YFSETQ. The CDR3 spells CASSPNPVSSYNEQFF. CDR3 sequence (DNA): TGCGCCAGCAGCCCCAATCCAGTGAGCTCCTACAATGAGCAGTTCTTC.

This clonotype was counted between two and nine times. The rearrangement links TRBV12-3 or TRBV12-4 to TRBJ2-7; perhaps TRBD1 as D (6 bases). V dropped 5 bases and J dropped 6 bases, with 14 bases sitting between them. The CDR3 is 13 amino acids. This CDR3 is CASSGQRFSEQYF. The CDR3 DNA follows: TGTGCCAGCAGTGGACAGAGATTTAGCGAGCAGTACTTC.

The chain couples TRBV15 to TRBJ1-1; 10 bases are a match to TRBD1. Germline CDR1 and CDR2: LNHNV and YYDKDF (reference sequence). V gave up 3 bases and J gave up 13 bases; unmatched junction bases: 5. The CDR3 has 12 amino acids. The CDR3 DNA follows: TGTGCCACCAGCAGGGCCGGGACAGGGGTTTTCTTT. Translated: CATSRAGTGVFF.

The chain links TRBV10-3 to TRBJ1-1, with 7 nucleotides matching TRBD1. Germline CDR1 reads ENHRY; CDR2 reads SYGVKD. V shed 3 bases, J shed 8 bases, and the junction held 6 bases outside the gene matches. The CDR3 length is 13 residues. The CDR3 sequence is CAISDRQGGEAFF. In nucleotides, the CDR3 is TGTGCCATCAGTGACAGACAGGGTGGAGAAGCTTTCTTT.

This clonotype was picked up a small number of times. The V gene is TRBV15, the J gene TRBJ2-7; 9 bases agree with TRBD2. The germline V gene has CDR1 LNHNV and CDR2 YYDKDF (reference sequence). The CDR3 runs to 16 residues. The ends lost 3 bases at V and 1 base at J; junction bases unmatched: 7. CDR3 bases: TGTGCCACCAGCAGGGAAATGACTAGCGGATCCTACGAGCAGTACTTC. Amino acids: CATSREMTSGSYEQYF.

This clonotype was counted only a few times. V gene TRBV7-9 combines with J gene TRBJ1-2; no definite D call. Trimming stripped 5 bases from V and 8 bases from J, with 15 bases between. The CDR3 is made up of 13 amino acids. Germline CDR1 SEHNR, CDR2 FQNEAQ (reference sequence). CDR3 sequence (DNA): TGTGCCAGCAGCCTACCCGTCGCGGCGGGCTACACCTTC. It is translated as CASSLPVAAGYTF. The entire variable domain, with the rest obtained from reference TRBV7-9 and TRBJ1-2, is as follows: DTGVSQNPRHKITKRGQNVTFRCDPISEHNRLYWYRQTLGQGPEFLTYFQNEAQLEKSRLLSDRFSAERPKGSFSTLEIQRTEQGDSAMYLCASSLPVAAGYTFGSGTRLTVV.

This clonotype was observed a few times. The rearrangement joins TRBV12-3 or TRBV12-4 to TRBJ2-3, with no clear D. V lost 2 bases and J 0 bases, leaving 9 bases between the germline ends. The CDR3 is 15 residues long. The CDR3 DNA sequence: TGTGCCAGCAGTTTACGGGTTCTAAGCACAGATACGCAGTATTTT. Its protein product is CASSLRVLSTDTQYF.

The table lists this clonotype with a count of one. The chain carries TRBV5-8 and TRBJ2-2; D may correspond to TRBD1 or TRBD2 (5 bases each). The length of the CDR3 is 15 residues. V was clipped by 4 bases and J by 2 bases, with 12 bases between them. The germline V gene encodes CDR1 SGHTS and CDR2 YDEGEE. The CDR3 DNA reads TGTGCCAGCAGCATACCCGGGACCAACACCGGGGAGCTGTTTTTT. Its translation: CASSIPGTNTGELFF.

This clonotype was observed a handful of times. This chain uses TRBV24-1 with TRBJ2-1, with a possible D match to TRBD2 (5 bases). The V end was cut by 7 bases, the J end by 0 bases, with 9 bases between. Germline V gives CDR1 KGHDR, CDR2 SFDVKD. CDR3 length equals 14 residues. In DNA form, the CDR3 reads TGTGCCACCAGCTCCACTAGCTCCTACAATGAGCAGTTCTTC. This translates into CATSSTSSYNEQFF.

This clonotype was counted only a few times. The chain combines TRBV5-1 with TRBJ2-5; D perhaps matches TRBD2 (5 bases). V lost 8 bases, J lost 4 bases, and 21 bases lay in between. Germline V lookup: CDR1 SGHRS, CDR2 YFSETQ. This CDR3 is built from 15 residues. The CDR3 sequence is CASTSLLVAGETQYF. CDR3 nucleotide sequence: TGCGCCAGTACATCGTTACTAGTCGCAGGAGAGACCCAGTACTTC.

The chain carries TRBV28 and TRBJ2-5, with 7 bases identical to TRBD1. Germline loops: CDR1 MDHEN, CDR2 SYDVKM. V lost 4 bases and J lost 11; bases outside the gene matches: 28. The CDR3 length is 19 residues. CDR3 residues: CASSYPVLQPARTDRAQYF. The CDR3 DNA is TGTGCCAGCAGTTACCCAGTTCTCCAACCCGCTCGGACAGACAGGGCTCAGTACTTC. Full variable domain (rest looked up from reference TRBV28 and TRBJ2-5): DVKVTQSSRYLVKRTGEKVFLECVQDMDHENMFWYRQDPGLGLRLIYFSYDVKMKEKGDIPEGYSVSREKKERFSLILESASTNQTSMYLCASSYPVLQPARTDRAQYFGPGTRLLVL.